The 8 T cell receptor beta chains presented below share a single source sample, sequenced in a study of blood T cell repertoires in COVID-19. Profiled with immunoSEQ multiplex PCR; TCRdb holds only in-frame clones, not every one. This table has more than 85,000 clones, 75% to 85% appearing once. The sample consisted of peripheral blood. The receptor set was obtained from a man aged 65 to 79 with acute or convalescent COVID-19.

The count of this clone is one. The chain recombines TRBV29-1 with TRBJ2-3; D is unclear. Germline V gene data show CDR1 as SQVTM and CDR2 as ANQGSEA. Trimming removed 8 bases at V and 6 bases at J, with 12 bases between. The CDR3 runs 11 residues. The CDR3 loop is CSSKPLDTQYF. The DNA of the CDR3 is TGCAGCTCCAAGCCCTTGGATACGCAGTATTTT.

The chain employs TRBV19 and TRBJ2-5; the D gene is possibly TRBD2 (5 bases). This CDR3 contains 14 residues. CDR1 and CDR2 (germline): LNHDA, SQIVND (reference sequence). Trimming took 0 bases from V and 7 from J, leaving 12 bases between them. In DNA form, the CDR3 reads TGTGCCAGTAGTATAGAGACTACCTCGTCGACCCAGTACTTC. Translated: CASSIETTSSTQYF.

The sample holds a few counts of this clone. The chain joins TRBV19 to TRBJ2-1; 10 bases agree with TRBD2. The germline V gene encodes CDR1 LNHDA and CDR2 SQIVND (reference sequence). Trimming removed 1 base from V and 6 bases from J; junction bases left unmatched: 3. This CDR3 region has 15 residues. The CDR3 DNA reads TGTGCCAGTAGTATAGTAACTAGCGGGGCCAATGAGCAGTTCTTC. Its protein product is CASSIVTSGANEQFF.

The J gene is TRBJ2-7, the V gene TRBV7-3; 13 bases match TRBD2. Germline CDR1 and CDR2: SGHTA and FQGTGA. V lost 5 bases, J lost 0 bases, and 4 bases stayed unmatched. This CDR3 spans 16 amino acids. CDR3 nucleotide sequence: TGTGCCAGCAGCCCTGGGACTAGCGGGGCCTCCTACGAGCAGTACTTC. Its translation is CASSPGTSGASYEQYF. Combining the CDR3 with reference TRBV7-3 and TRBJ2-7 gives the whole variable domain GAGVSQTPSNKVTEKGKYVELRCDPISGHTALYWYRQSLGQGPEFLIYFQGTGAADDSGLPNDRFFAVRPEGSVSTLKIQRTERGDSAVYLCASSPGTSGASYEQYFGPGTRLTVT.

The J gene is TRBJ2-3, the V gene TRBV27; 7 positions agree with TRBD1. V shed 6 bases, J shed 0 bases, and the junction held 9 bases outside the gene matches. This CDR3 region has 16 residues. Germline CDR1 MNHEY, CDR2 SMNVEV (reference sequence). The chain's CDR3 is CASSTSGGLSTDTQYF. CDR3 nucleotide sequence: TGTGCCAGCAGCACCTCAGGGGGTTTAAGCACAGATACGCAGTATTTT.

The chain recombines TRBV10-3 with TRBJ1-1; 10 bases are shared with TRBD1. The CDR3 sequence is 14 residues long. The V gene end was trimmed by 5 bases and the J gene end by 3 bases; junction bases not matched to a gene: 3. In germline, CDR1 is ENHRY, CDR2 SYGVKD. The chain's CDR3 is CAISSGQGYTEAFF. The CDR3 nucleotides read TGTGCCATCAGTTCGGGACAGGGGTACACTGAAGCTTTCTTT.

This rearrangement joins TRBV2 to TRBJ2-2; TRBD1 might be the D (5 bases). The CDR3 length is 15 residues. The V and J ends lost 3 bases and 3 bases respectively, with 11 bases between them. The germline V gene encodes CDR1 SNHLY and CDR2 FYNNEI. CDR3 DNA: TGTGCCAGCAGTGAGACAGAATCCTACACCGGGGAGCTGTTTTTT. Translating gives CASSETESYTGELFF.

The gene calls are TRBV2 and TRBJ1-2; a weak D match, TRBD1 (5 bases). CDR3 length: 13 residues. Trimming pared 2 bases from V and 4 bases from J, leaving 8 bases between. CDR1 and CDR2 from the germline V gene are SNHLY and FYNNEI. The CDR3 reads CASSETGGYGYTF. The CDR3 nucleotides are TGTGCCAGCAGTGAAACGGGGGGCTATGGCTACACCTTC.